Presented here are 3 T cell receptor beta chains from one specimen sequenced in a study of cytomegalovirus exposure and HLA in healthy donors. The PCR employed 60 Vbeta primers together with 13 Jbeta primers. The method was immunoSEQ multiplex PCR; TCRdb's version includes in-frame clones alone and lacks a portion of them. The sample gives some 120,000 clones, about 80% of which show up once; about 3.3% is in the top ten. Sequenced material: PBMCs. Receptors originate from a male donor in good health and CMV-seronegative.

On this clone itself: Other nucleotide sequences from this sample produce the same CDR3. The chain uses TRBV7-9 and TRBJ2-5; 8 bases fit TRBD1. Germline V lookup: CDR1 SEHNR, CDR2 FQNEAQ (reference sequence). After removal of 5 bases from V and 2 bases from J, the junction contained 7 bases not matched to a gene. The CDR3 sequence is 15 residues long. CDR3 in DNA: TGTGCCAGCAGCCTAGGACAGGGAACGCAAGAGACCCAGTACTTC. It is translated as CASSLGQGTQETQYF.

The V call is TRBV19, the J call TRBJ1-4; 8 nucleotides match TRBD1. There are 17 residues in the CDR3. The germline V gene encodes CDR1 LNHDA and CDR2 SQIVND (reference sequence). Losses at the gene ends were 5 bases for V and 5 bases for J; bases not matched to a gene: 13. CDR3 loop: CASSPPPTGGWNEKLFF. The CDR3 coding sequence is TGTGCCAGTAGTCCTCCACCAACAGGGGGTTGGAATGAAAAACTGTTTTTT.

The chain has TRBV15 and TRBJ2-1, with 7 bases fitting TRBD1. The germline gives CDR1 LNHNV, CDR2 YYDKDF (reference sequence). CDR3 length equals 17 residues. The V and J ends lost 5 bases and 5 bases, in that order; junction bases with no gene match: 15. The CDR3 here is CATSQQWGQIDNNEQFF. CDR3 nucleotide sequence: TGTGCCACCAGCCAACAGTGGGGACAGATCGATAACAATGAGCAGTTCTTC. Complete variable domain (other parts from reference TRBV15 and TRBJ2-1): DAMVIQNPRYQVTQFGKPVTLSCSQTLNHNVMYWYQQKSSQAPKLLFHYYDKDFNNEADTPDNFQSRRPNTSFCFLDIRSPGLGDTAMYLCATSQQWGQIDNNEQFFGPGTRLTVL.